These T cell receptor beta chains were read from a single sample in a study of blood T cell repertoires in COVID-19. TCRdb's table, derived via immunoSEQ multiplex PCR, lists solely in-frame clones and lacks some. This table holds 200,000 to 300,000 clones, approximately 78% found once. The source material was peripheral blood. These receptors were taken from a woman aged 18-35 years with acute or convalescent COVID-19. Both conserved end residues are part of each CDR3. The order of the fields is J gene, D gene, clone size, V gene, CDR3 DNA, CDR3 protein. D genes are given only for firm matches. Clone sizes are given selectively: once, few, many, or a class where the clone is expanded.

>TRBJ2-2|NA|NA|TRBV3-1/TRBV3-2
TGTGCCAGCAGCCGGAGCGGGACAGGCAACACCGGGGAGCTGTTTTTT
CASSRSGTGNTGELFF
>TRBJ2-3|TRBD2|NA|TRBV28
TGTGCCAGCAGTCGGGCGACTGCGGGAGCAGATACGCAGTATTTT
CASSRATAGADTQYF
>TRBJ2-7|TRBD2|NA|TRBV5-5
TGTGCCAGCAGTCCGGGACTAGCGGGGTCCTACGAGCAGTACTTC
CASSPGLAGSYEQYF
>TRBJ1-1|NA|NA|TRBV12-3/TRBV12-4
TGTGCCAGCAGTCAATTGAACACTGAAGCTTTCTTT
CASSQLNTEAFF
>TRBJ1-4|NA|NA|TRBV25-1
TGTGCCAGCAGTGAATGGGTCGTAGGGGTTAATGAAAAACTGTTTTTT
CASSEWVVGVNEKLFF
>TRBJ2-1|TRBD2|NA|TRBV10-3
TGTGCCATCAGTGCCCCGACTAGCGGGAACAATGAGCAGTTCTTC
CAISAPTSGNNEQFF
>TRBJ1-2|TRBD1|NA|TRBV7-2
TGTGCCAGCAGCCATGTCCCGGGACAGGGAGAAGCTAACTATGGCTACACCTTC
CASSHVPGQGEANYGYTF
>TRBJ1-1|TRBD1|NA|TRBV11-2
TGTGCCAGCAGCTTTCCCCGGGACAGGGGGCCTGACACTGAAGCTTTCTTT
CASSFPRDRGPDTEAFF
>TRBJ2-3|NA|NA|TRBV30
TGTGCCTGGAGTGTACAGGATACGCAGTATTTT
CAWSVQDTQYF
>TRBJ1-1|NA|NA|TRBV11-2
TGTGCCAGCAGCCCGTTATTGTGGGCCGAAGCTTTCTTT
CASSPLLWAEAFF
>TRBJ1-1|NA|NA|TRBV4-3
TGCGCCAGCAGCCAAGCCCTGCAGGGTGGCACTGAAGCTTTCTTT
CASSQALQGGTEAFF
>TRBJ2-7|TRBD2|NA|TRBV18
TGTGCCAGCTCCCTTTTAGCGGGACCCTACGAGCAGTACTTC
CASSLLAGPYEQYF
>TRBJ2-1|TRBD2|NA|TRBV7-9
TGTGCCAGCAGCCCAGAAGGACTAGCGGGCTACAATGAGCAGTTCTTC
CASSPEGLAGYNEQFF
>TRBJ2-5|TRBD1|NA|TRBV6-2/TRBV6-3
TGTGCCAGCAGTTACTTAGGACAGGGGTACCAAGAGACCCAGTACTTC
CASSYLGQGYQETQYF
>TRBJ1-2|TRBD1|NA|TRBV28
TGTGCCAGCGCTTTGGTGGCAGGGGGAGACTATGGCTACACCTTC
CASALVAGGDYGYTF
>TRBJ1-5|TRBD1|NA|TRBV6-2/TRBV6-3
TGTGCCAGCAGTTACTGGGACAGGGACTTTTCATCAGCCCAGCATTTT
CASSYWDRDFSSAQHF
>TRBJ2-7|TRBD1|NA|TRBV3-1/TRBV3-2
TGTGCCAGCAGCCAAGATGAGCGGGACAGGGACCACTACGAGCAGTACTTC
CASSQDERDRDHYEQYF
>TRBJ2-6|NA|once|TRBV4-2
TGTGCCAGCAGCCATAACTCTGGGGCCAACGTCCTGACTTTC
CASSHNSGANVLTF
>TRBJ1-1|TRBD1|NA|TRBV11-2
TGTGCCAGCAGCTTAGGGACAGGGGGTTGGAACACTGAAGCTTTCTTT
CASSLGTGGWNTEAFF
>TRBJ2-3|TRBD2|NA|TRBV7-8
TGTGCCAGCAGCCCCCGGAGAATAGCGGGAACAGATACGCAGTATTTT
CASSPRRIAGTDTQYF
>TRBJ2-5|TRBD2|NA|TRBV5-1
TGCGCCAGCAGCCCAGGGACTAGCGGAGAGACCCAGTACTTC
CASSPGTSGETQYF
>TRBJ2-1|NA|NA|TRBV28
TGTGCCAGCAGTCTGACTTTAGCGTCTAGCTCCTACAATGAGCAGTTCTTC
CASSLTLASSSYNEQFF
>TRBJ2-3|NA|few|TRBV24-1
TGTGCCACCAGTGAGTCCGGGACCGGGGGAAATACGCAGTATTTT
CATSESGTGGNTQYF
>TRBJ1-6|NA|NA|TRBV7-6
TGTGCCAGCAGCTTAGCGGAGAATTCACCCCTCCACTTT
CASSLAENSPLHF
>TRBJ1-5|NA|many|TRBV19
TGTGCCAGTAGTATAGGGCTGGGGAGTTGGGGAGGTCAGCCCCAGCATTTT
CASSIGLGSWGGQPQHF
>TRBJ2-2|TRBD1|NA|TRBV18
TGTGCCAGCTCCTCAACAGGGGGCAGTAACACCGGGGAGCTGTTTTTT
CASSSTGGSNTGELFF
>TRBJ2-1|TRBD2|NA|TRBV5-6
TGTGCCAGCAGCTTACAGACAGGGCTTGGACTAGCGAACAATGAGCAGTTCTTC
CASSLQTGLGLANNEQFF
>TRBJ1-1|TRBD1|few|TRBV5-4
TGTGCCAGCAGCTTGGACCCGGGACAGGTGGTGAACACTGAAGCTTTCTTT
CASSLDPGQVVNTEAFF
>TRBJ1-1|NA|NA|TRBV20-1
TGCAGTGCTAGTGGGACACAAACGATGTCGGACACTGAAGCTTTCTTT
CSASGTQTMSDTEAFF
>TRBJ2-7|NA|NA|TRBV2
TGTGCCAGCACCTTTAGTCGAGAGGACTACGAGCAGTACTTC
CASTFSREDYEQYF
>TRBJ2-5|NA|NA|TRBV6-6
TGTGCCAGCAGTTACTCGCTAGCGAGGAGGGAGACCCAGTACTTC
CASSYSLARRETQYF
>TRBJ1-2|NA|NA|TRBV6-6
TGTGCCAGCAGCCACCTCGGGGGGCTTTACACCTTC
CASSHLGGLYTF
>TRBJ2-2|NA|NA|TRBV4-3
TGCGCCAGCAGGCTAGGGGGTAACACCGGGGAGCTGTTTTTT
CASRLGGNTGELFF
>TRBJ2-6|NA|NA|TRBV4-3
TGCGCCAGCAGCCAAGATTCGGACAGCTACTCTGGGGCCAACGTCCTGACTTTC
CASSQDSDSYSGANVLTF
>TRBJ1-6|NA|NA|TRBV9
TGTGCCAGCAGCCCCGCCTCAGGGAATTCACCCCTCCACTTT
CASSPASGNSPLHF
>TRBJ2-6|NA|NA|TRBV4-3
TGCGCCAGCAGCCTACAGACAGGCTCTGGGGCCAACGTCCTGACTTTC
CASSLQTGSGANVLTF
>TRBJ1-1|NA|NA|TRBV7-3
TGTGCCAGCAGCCAACAGGTTAACACTGAAGCTTTCTTT
CASSQQVNTEAFF
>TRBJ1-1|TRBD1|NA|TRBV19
TGTGCCAGTAGTGACAGGGGCCGCTTGAACACTGAAGCTTTCTTT
CASSDRGRLNTEAFF
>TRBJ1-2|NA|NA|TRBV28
TGTGCCAGCAGTTATGAGGGAAGGGCTAACTATGGCTACACCTTC
CASSYEGRANYGYTF
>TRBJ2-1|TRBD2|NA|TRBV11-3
TGTGCCAGCAGCTCGGCTAGCGGGACCTACAATGAGCAGTTCTTC
CASSSASGTYNEQFF
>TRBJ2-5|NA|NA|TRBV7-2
TGTGCCAGCAGCTTAGGGCAGGGAATCCAAGAGACCCAGTACTTC
CASSLGQGIQETQYF
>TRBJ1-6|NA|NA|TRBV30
TGTGCCTGGCGGGGTCGCAATTCACCCCTCCACTTT
CAWRGRNSPLHF
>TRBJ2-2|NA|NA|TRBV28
TGTGCCAGCAGTCCCCCCGGGACATCCCCGTTTTTT
CASSPPGTSPFF
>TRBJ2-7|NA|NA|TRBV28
TGTGCCAGCAGTATTCCGGGGGAGCTGTCCGAGCAGTACTTC
CASSIPGELSEQYF
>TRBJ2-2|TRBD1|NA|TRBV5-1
TGCGCCAGCAGCTTGGGTCGGGACAGGGGTACCGGGGAGCTGTTTTTT
CASSLGRDRGTGELFF
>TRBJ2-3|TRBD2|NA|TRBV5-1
TGCGCCAGCAGCAACAATCCACGGACTAGAGAGGGGCTAGATACGCAGTATTTT
CASSNNPRTREGLDTQYF
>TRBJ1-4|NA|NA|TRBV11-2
TGTGCCAGCAGCTTAGAAGCAGGAACCAATGAAAAACTGTTTTTT
CASSLEAGTNEKLFF
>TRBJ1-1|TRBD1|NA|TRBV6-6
TGTGCCAGCATCAACAGGGGGCGAGGGTTCGGCGCTGAAGCTTTCTTT
CASINRGRGFGAEAFF
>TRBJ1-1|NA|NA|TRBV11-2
TGTGCCAGCAGCTTCGCCACAAACACTGAAGCTTTCTTT
CASSFATNTEAFF
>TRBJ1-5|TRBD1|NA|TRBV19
TGTGCCAGTAGAGCGGACAGGGGTGGCAATCAGCCCCAGCATTTT
CASRADRGGNQPQHF
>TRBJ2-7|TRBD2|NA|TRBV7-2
TGTGCCAGCAGCGCCCGACTAGCGGGAGGGCGGGGTGAGCAGTACTTC
CASSARLAGGRGEQYF
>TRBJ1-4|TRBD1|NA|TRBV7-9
TGTGCCAGCAGCCACATACAGGGGTATAATGAAAAACTGTTTTTT
CASSHIQGYNEKLFF
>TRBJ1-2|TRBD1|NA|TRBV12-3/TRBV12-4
TGTGCCAGCGGGCAAACAGGGGGCTATGGCTACACCTTC
CASGQTGGYGYTF
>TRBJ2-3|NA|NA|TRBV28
TGTGCCAGCAGTTTCGGCGGAGTGAGCACAGATACGCAGTATTTT
CASSFGGVSTDTQYF